This T cell receptor beta chain was captured by sequencing in a study of cytomegalovirus exposure and HLA in healthy donors. V lost 5 bases, J lost 4 bases, and 19 bases lay in between. CDR1 and CDR2 (germline): SGHTA, FQGTGA. This CDR3 has 16 residues. Researchers ran the PCR with 60 Vbeta and 13 Jbeta primers. Sequenced by immunoSEQ multiplex PCR; TCRdb stores in-frame clones only, minus some. The sample has about 130,000 clones, about 71% seen once; the top ten hold under 2.5%. The rearrangement joins TRBV7-3 to TRBJ2-3, with D maybe TRBD1 (5 bases). Material for sequencing was PBMCs. The origin of this receptor is an older woman in good health and CMV-seropositive. The CDR3 DNA reads TGTGCCAGCAGCCAAACATACTCGACAGTATCAGATACGCAGTATTTT. It is translated as CASSQTYSTVSDTQYF.